This is a list of T cell receptor beta chains from one sample in a study of T cells after yellow fever vaccination. Each CDR3 protein is one row after TCRdb ran MiXCR on the 5' RACE reads. The data contain about 340,000 distinct CDR3 sequences, 4% of them seen just once; the ten biggest clones take up roughly 26%. The material sequenced was PBMCs, taken 5 days after the yellow fever booster vaccination. These receptors all stem from a man between 18 and 35 years old who received the YFV17D yellow fever vaccine. Both conserved end residues are part of each CDR3. A D gene is named only where the DNA matches it firmly. Clone sizes are given selectively: once, few, many, or a class where the clone is expanded.

CASSLARQGSLPGANVLTF,TGTGCCAGCAGCTTAGCCAGACAGGGTAGCCTGCCTGGGGCCAACGTCCTGACTTTC,TRBJ2-6,TRBD1,few,TRBV7-8
CASSATLAGLSDTQYF,TGTGCCAGCAGCGCGACACTAGCGGGCTTGTCGGATACGCAGTATTTT,TRBJ2-3,TRBD2,.,TRBV7-2
CASSLVLAGATDTQYF,TGCGCCAGCAGCTTGGTACTAGCGGGGGCGACAGATACGCAGTATTTT,TRBJ2-3,TRBD2,few,TRBV5-1
CASSTSGGAEETQYF,TGCGCCAGCTCGACTAGCGGGGGGGCAGAGGAGACCCAGTACTTC,TRBJ2-5,TRBD2,few,TRBV5-1
CASSLQVDTQYF,TGTGCCAGCAGCTTGCAGGTAGATACGCAGTATTTT,TRBJ2-3,.,.,TRBV5-6
CASSQDPLAGGPGTGELFF,TGTGCCAGCAGCCAAGATCCCCTAGCGGGGGGGCCGGGGACCGGGGAGCTGTTTTTT,TRBJ2-2,TRBD2,few,TRBV3-1
CASSRQGAIPDTQYF,TGTGCCAGCAGCCGACAGGGGGCAATCCCAGATACGCAGTATTTT,TRBJ2-3,TRBD1,.,TRBV3-1
CASSYSTLGTDTQYF,TGTGCCAGCAGTTATAGTACCTTGGGTACAGATACGCAGTATTTT,TRBJ2-3,.,few,TRBV6-5
CASSESARVGAFF,TGCGCCAGCAGTGAGTCGGCCAGGGTAGGAGCTTTCTTT,TRBJ1-1,.,.,TRBV10-2
CASSSGSSTDTQYF,TGTGCCAGCAGTTCCGGATCTAGCACAGATACGCAGTATTTT,TRBJ2-3,.,many,TRBV28
CSASRGTGNSNQPQHF,TGCAGTGCTAGCAGAGGGACAGGTAATAGCAATCAGCCCCAGCATTTT,TRBJ1-5,TRBD1,.,TRBV20-1
CASSADRGPSAFF,TGCGCCAGCAGCGCGGACAGGGGGCCCTCAGCTTTCTTT,TRBJ1-1,TRBD1,many,TRBV5-1
CASSEAHTGSKDF,TGTGCCAGCAGTGAAGCGCATACGGGATCCAAGGACTTC,TRBJ2-4,.,many,TRBV2
CASSPPEGLGAFF,TGCGCCAGCAGCCCCCCTGAGGGGCTTGGAGCTTTCTTT,TRBJ1-1,.,few,TRBV5-1
CASSPGDSYNEQFF,TGTGCCAGCAGCCCGGGGGACAGCTACAATGAGCAGTTCTTC,TRBJ2-1,.,many,TRBV7-9
CASSRDRGNLQETQYF,TGTGCCAGCAGTCGGGACAGGGGAAACCTACAAGAGACCCAGTACTTC,TRBJ2-5,TRBD1,many,TRBV28